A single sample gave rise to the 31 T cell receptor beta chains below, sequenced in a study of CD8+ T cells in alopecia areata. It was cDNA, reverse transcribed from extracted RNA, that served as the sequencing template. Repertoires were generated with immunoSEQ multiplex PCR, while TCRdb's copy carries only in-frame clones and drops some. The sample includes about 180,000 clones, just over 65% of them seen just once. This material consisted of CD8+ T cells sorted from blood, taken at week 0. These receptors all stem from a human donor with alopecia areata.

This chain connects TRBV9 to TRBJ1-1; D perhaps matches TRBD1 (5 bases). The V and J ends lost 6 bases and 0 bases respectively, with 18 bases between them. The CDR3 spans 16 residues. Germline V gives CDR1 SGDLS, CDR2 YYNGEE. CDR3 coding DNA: TGTGCCAGCACGTATAGCGGGGGAGGGATGAACACTGAAGCTTTCTTT. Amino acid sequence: CASTYSGGGMNTEAFF.

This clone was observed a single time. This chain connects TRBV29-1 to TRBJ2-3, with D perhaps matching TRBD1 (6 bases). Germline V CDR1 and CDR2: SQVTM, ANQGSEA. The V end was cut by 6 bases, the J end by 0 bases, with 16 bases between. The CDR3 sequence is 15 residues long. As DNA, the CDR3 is TGCAGCGTCGACCGGACAGCCCGTAGCACAGATACGCAGTATTTT. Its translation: CSVDRTARSTDTQYF.

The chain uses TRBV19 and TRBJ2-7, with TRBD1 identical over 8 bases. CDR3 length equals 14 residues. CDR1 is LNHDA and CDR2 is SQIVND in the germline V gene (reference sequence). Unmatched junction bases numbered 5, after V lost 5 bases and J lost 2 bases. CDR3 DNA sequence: TGTGCCAGTAGTTCCGCGGACAGGGCCTACGAGCAGTACTTC. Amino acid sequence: CASSSADRAYEQYF.

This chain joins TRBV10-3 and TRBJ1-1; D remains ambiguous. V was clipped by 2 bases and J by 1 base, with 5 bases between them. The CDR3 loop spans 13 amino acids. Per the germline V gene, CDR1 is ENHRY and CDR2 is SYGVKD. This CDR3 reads CAISESGNTEAFF. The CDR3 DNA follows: TGTGCCATCAGTGAGAGCGGGAACACTGAAGCTTTCTTT.

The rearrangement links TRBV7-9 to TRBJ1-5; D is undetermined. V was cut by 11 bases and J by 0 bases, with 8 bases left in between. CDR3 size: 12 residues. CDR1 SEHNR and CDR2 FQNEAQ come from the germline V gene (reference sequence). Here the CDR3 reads CASGDSNQPQHF. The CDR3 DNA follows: TGTGCCTCTGGGGATAGCAATCAGCCCCAGCATTTT.

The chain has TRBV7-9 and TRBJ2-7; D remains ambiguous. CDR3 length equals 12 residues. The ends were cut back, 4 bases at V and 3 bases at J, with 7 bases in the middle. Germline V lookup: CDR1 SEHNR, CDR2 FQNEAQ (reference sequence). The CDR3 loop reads CASSYRVYEQYF. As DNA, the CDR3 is TGTGCCAGCAGCTACCGGGTCTACGAGCAGTACTTC.

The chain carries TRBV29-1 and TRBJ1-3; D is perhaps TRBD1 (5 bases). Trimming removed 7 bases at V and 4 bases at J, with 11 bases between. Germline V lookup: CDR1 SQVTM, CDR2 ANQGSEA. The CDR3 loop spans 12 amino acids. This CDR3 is CSAGTLGNTIYF. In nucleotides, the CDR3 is TGCAGCGCGGGGACGCTCGGAAACACCATATATTTT.

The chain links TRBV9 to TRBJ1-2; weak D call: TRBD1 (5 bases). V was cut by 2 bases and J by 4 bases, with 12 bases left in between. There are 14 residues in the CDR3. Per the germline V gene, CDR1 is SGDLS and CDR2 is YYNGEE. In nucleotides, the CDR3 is TGTGCCAGCAGCGTTGGGGACGCTACCTATGGCTACACCTTC. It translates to CASSVGDATYGYTF.

CDR3 protein: CSVVKSGGQETQYF. CDR3 nucleotide sequence: TGCAGCGTTGTAAAGAGTGGTGGGCAAGAGACCCAGTACTTC. The V call is TRBV29-1, the J call TRBJ2-5; D remains ambiguous. The CDR3 is 14 residues long. The germline V gene has CDR1 SQVTM and CDR2 ANQGSEA. V lost 4 bases, J lost 2 bases, and 14 bases lay in between.

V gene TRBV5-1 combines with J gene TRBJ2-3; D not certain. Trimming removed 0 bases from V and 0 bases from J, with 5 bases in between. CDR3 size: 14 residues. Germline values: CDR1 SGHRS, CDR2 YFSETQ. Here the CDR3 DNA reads TGCGCCAGCAGCTTGGACGGTAGCACAGATACGCAGTATTTT. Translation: CASSLDGSTDTQYF.

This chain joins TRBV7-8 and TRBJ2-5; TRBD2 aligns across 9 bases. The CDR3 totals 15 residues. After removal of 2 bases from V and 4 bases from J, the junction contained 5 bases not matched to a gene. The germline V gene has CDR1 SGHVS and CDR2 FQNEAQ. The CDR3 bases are TGTGCCAGCAGCTTATTCATGCGGGGGGGAGAGACCCAGTACTTC. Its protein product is CASSLFMRGGETQYF.

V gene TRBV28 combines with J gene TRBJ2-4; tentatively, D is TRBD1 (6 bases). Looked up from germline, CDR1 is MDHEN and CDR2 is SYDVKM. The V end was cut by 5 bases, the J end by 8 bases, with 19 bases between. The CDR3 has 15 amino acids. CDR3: CASSGGYRDSDIQYF. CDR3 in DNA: TGTGCCAGCAGTGGGGGTTACAGGGATTCGGACATTCAGTACTTC. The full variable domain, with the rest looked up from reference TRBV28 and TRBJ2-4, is DVKVTQSSRYLVKRTGEKVFLECVQDMDHENMFWYRQDPGLGLRLIYFSYDVKMKEKGDIPEGYSVSREKKERFSLILESASTNQTSMYLCASSGGYRDSDIQYFGAGTRLSVL.

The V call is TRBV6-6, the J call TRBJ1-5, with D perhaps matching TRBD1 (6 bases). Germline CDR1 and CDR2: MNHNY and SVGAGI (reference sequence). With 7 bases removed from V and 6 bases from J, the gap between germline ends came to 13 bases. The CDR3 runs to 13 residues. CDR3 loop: CASTWTVGQPQHF. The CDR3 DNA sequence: TGTGCCAGCACGTGGACAGTTGGTCAGCCCCAGCATTTT.

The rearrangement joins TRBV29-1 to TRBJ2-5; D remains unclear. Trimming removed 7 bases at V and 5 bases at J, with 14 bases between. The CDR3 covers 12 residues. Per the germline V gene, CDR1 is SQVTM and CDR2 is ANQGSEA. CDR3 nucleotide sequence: TGCAGCGATATAGGGCCACGGGAGACCCAGTACTTC. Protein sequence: CSDIGPRETQYF.

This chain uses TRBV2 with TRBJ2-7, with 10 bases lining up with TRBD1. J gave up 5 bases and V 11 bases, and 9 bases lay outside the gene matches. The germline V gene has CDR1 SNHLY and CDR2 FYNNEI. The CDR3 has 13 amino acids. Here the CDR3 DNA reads TGTGCCCAAGCAGGGACAGGGGCCCACGAGCAGTACTTC. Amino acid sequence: CAQAGTGAHEQYF.

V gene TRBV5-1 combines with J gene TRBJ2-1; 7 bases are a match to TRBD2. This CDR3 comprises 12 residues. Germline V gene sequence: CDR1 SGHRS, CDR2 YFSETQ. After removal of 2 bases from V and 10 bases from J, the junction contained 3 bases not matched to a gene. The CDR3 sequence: CASSFKRGEQFF. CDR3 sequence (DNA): TGCGCCAGCAGCTTCAAGCGGGGAGAGCAGTTCTTC. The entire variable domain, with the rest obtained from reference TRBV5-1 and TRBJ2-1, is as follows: KAGVTQTPRYLIKTRGQQVTLSCSPISGHRSVSWYQQTPGQGLQFLFEYFSETQRNKGNFPGRFSGRQFSNSRSEMNVSTLELGDSALYLCASSFKRGEQFFGPGTRLTVL.

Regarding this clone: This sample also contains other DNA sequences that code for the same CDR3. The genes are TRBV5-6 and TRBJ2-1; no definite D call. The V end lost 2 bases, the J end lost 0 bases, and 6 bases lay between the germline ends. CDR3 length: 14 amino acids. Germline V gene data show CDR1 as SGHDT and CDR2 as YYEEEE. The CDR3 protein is CASSFGSSYNEQFF. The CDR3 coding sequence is TGTGCCAGCAGCTTTGGCAGCTCCTACAATGAGCAGTTCTTC.

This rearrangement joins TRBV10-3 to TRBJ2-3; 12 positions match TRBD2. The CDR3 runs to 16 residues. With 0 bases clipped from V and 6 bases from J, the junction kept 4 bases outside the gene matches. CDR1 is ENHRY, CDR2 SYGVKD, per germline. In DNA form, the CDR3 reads TGTGCCATCAGTGAGTCCCTAGCGGGGGGGCCGGATACGCAGTATTTT. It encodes CAISESLAGGPDTQYF.

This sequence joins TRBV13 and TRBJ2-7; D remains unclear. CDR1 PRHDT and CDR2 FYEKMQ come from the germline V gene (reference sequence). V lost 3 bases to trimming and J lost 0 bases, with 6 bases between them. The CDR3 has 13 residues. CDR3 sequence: CASSLGSSYEQYF. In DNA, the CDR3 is TGTGCCAGCAGCTTGGGTAGCTCCTACGAGCAGTACTTC.

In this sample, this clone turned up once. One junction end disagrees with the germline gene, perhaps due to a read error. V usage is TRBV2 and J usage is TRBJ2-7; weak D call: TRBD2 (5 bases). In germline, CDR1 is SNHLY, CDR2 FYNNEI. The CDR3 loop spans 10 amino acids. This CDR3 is CASTDYEPYF. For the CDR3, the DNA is TGTGCCAGCACCGACTACGAGCCGTACTTC.

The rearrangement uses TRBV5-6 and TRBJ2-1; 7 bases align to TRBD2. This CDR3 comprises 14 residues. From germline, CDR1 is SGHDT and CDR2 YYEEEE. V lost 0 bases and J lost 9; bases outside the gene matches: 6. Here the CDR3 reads CASSLGLGGGEQFF. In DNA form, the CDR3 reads TGTGCCAGCAGCTTGGGCCTAGGCGGGGGTGAGCAGTTCTTC. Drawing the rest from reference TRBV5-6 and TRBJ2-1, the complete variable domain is DAGVTQSPTHLIKTRGQQVTLRCSPKSGHDTVSWYQQALGQGPQFIFQYYEEEERQRGNFPDRFSGHQFPNYSSELNVNALLLGDSALYLCASSLGLGGGEQFFGPGTRLTVL.

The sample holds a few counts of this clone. The CDR3 DNA sequence: TGCAGCGTTGAGCATCGGAATCGGGACAGCCATAGCTCCTACAATGAGCAGTTCTTC. Translated, it gives CSVEHRNRDSHSSYNEQFF. V usage is TRBV29-1 and J usage is TRBJ2-1; 7 positions match TRBD1. The germline V gene has CDR1 SQVTM and CDR2 ANQGSEA. The CDR3 runs 19 residues. J lost 0 bases, V lost 3 bases, and 17 bases had no gene match.

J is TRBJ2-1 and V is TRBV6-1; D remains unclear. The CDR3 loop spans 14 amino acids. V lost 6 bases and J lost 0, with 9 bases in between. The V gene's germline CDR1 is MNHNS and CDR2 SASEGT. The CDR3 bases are TGTGCCAGCAGGTTCTATAGCTCCTACAATGAGCAGTTCTTC. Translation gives CASRFYSSYNEQFF.

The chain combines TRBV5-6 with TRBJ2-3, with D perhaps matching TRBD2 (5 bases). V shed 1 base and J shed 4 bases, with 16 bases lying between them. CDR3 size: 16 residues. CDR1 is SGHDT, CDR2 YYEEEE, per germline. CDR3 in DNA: TGTGCCAGCAGCTTGAAGAGGACTCCTTGGGCAGATACGCAGTATTTT. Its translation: CASSLKRTPWADTQYF.

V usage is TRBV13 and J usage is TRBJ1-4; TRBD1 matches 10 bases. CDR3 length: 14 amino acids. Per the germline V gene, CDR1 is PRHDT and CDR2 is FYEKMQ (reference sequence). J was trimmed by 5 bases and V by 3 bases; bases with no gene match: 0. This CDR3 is CASSLGQGNEKLFF. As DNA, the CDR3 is TGTGCCAGCAGCTTGGGACAGGGGAATGAAAAACTGTTTTTT.

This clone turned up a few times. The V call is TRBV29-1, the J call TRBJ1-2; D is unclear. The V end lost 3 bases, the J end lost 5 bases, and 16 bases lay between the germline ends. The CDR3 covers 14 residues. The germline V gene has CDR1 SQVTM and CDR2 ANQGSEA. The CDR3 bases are TGCAGCGTTGAGGATGGTGGTCCCCGTTATGGCTACACCTTC. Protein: CSVEDGGPRYGYTF. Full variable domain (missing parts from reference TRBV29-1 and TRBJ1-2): SAVISQKPSRDICQRGTSLTIQCQVDSQVTMMFWYRQQPGQSLTLIATANQGSEATYESGFVIDKFPISRPNLTFSTLTVSNMSPEDSSIYLCSVEDGGPRYGYTFGSGTRLTVV.

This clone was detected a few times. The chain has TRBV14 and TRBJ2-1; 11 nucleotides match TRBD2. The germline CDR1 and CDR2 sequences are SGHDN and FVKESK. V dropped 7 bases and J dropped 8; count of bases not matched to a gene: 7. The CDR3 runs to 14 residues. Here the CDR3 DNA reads TGTGCCAGCACTCATAGCGGGGGGGCCGATGAGCAGTTCTTC. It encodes CASTHSGGADEQFF. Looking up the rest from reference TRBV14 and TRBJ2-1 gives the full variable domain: EAGVTQFPSHSVIEKGQTVTLRCDPISGHDNLYWYRRVMGKEIKFLLHFVKESKQDESGMPNNRFLAERTGGTYSTLKVQPAELEDSGVYFCASTHSGGADEQFFGPGTRLTVL.

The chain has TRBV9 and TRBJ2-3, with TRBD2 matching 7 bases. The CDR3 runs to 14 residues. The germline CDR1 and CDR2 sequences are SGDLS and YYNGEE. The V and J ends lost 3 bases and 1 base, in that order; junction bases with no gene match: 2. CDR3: CASSESGGTDTQYF. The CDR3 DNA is TGTGCCAGCAGCGAGAGCGGGGGCACAGATACGCAGTATTTT.

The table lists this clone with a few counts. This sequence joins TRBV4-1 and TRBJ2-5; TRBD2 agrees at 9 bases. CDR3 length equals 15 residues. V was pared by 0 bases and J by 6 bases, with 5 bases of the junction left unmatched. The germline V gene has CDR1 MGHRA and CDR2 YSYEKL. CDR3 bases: TGCGCCAGCAGCCAAGATGCCAGCGGGGGGAAGACCCAGTACTTC. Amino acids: CASSQDASGGKTQYF.

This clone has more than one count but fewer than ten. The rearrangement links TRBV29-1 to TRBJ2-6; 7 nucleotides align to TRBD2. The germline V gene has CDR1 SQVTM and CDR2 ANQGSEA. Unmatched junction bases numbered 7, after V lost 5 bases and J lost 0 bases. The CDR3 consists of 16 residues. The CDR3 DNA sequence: TGCAGCGTTTACGGCGGGGGATACTCTGGGGCCAACGTCCTGACTTTC. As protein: CSVYGGGYSGANVLTF.

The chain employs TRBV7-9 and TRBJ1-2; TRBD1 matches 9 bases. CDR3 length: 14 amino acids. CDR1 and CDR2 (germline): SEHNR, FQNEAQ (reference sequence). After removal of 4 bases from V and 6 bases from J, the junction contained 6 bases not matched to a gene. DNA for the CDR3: TGTGCCAGCAGCTCCGGACAGGGGAGGAATGGCTACACCTTC. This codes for CASSSGQGRNGYTF.